The 25 T cell receptor beta chains reported below all come from one sample, sequenced in a study of Graves' ophthalmopathy and Graves' hyperthyroidism. Researchers took RNA transcripts and amplified TCR beta CDR3 regions from them. First-round RT-PCR with HTBI primers preceded a second-round multiplex PCR. TCRdb reanalysed the multiplex PCR reads using MiXCR and keeps one entry per CDR3 protein. Here the sample spans almost 750,000 distinct CDR3 sequences, 35% to 50% being singletons. Specimen: peripheral blood. These receptors all stem from an adult man with Graves' ophthalmopathy.

This clonotype was counted at least ten times. CDR3 sequence reads: CASSELEGGGEQYF. CDR3 DNA: TGTGCCAGCAGTGAATTAGAGGGAGGGGGCGAGCAGTACTTC. This rearrangement joins TRBV25-1 to TRBJ2-7; D might be TRBD2 (7 bases). Germline CDR1 is MGHDK and CDR2 is SYGVNS. V was shortened by 1 base and J by 6 bases, with 13 bases between the two germline ends. The CDR3 runs to 14 residues.

This clonotype appeared a single time. Since the CDR3 does not end with the conserved phenylalanine or tryptophan, this likely comes from a read error. The V and J genes are TRBV11-2 and TRBJ2-7; D assignment may be TRBD1 or TRBD2 (5 bases each). The CDR3 is made up of 14 amino acids. V was pared by 0 bases and J by 3 bases, with 9 bases between. CDR1 SGHAT and CDR2 FQNNGV come from the germline V gene. CDR3 protein: CASSLERGDYEQYL. The CDR3 DNA sequence: TGTGCCAGCAGCTTAGAGAGGGGTGACTACGAGCAGTACTTG.

The J gene is TRBJ2-7, the V gene TRBV7-2; no clear D gene. This CDR3 spans 14 amino acids. Germline CDR1 SGHTA, CDR2 FQGNSA. The CDR3 DNA follows: TGTGCCAGCGGCTTAGACGGGCCAACCTACGAGCAGTACGTC. As protein: CASGLDGPTYEQYV.

The V gene is TRBV5-1, the J gene TRBJ2-6; TRBD1 is a possible D gene (6 bases). Germline V gene data show CDR1 as SGHRS and CDR2 as YFSETQ. Trimming removed 0 bases from V and 4 bases from J, with 11 bases in between. This CDR3 has 16 residues. The CDR3 nucleotides are TGCGCCAGCAGCTTGGAGCCCGGGACAGGGGCCAACGTCCTGACTTTC. This translates into CASSLEPGTGANVLTF.

Concerning this clonotype: One base away lies a much larger clone, so this may be a sequencing read error. The chain couples TRBV25-1 to TRBJ2-5; TRBD2 aligns across 8 bases. Germline V gene lookup returns CDR1 MGHDK and CDR2 SYGVNS. CDR3 size: 13 residues. Losses at the gene ends were 5 bases for V and 7 bases for J; bases not matched to a gene: 6. DNA of the CDR3: TGTGCCAGCAGTTCTAGCGGGTTAGGGACCCAGTACTTC. It translates to CASSSSGLGTQYF.

This clonotype was counted many times. The chain couples TRBV7-9 to TRBJ2-5; 8 nucleotides agree with TRBD2. CDR1 and CDR2 from the germline V gene are SEHNR and FQNEAQ (reference sequence). V lost 5 bases and J lost 5; bases outside the gene matches: 19. This CDR3 has 18 amino acids. CDR3: CASSQNPGGSGTSETQYF. The CDR3 DNA is TGTGCCAGCAGCCAGAACCCCGGTGGTAGCGGGACATCGGAGACCCAGTACTTC.

CDR3 nucleotide sequence: TGTGCCAGCAGATCAGGGTTCACCGGGGAGCTGTTTTTT. Translation: CASRSGFTGELFF. This rearrangement joins TRBV25-1 to TRBJ2-2, with D maybe TRBD1 (5 bases). Between the trimmed V and J ends, which lost 6 bases and 4 bases, there was a span of 9 bases. The CDR3 length is 13 residues. Germline CDR1 reads MGHDK; CDR2 reads SYGVNS.

This chain connects TRBV25-1 to TRBJ2-2, with 7 bases lining up with TRBD1. The CDR3 is 13 residues long. Looked up from germline, CDR1 is MGHDK and CDR2 is SYGVNS. In DNA, the CDR3 is TGTGCTAGAAAGACAGGGATATCCGGGGAGCTGTTTTTT. It translates to CARKTGISGELFF.

The rearrangement joins TRBV13 to TRBJ1-5; no firm D call. This CDR3 is 17 amino acids long. Looked up from germline, CDR1 is PRHDT and CDR2 is FYEKMQ (reference sequence). V gave up 5 bases and J gave up 6 bases, with 23 bases separating them. Here the CDR3 reads CASSPTSSFGWGQPQHF. CDR3 nucleotides: TGTGCCAGCAGCCCAACTTCCAGCTTTGGGTGGGGTCAGCCCCAGCATTTT.

The chain combines TRBV25-1 with TRBJ2-2; 7 bases map to TRBD2. The trim removed 7 bases at V and 2 bases at J, leaving 13 bases unmatched. Germline values: CDR1 MGHDK, CDR2 SYGVNS. The CDR3 contains 17 residues. CDR3 loop: CASTPEGASGNTGELFF. The CDR3 bases are TGTGCCAGCACCCCTGAAGGGGCTAGCGGAAACACCGGGGAGCTGTTTTTT.

V and J are TRBV11-1 and TRBJ2-7; a possible D gene is TRBD2 (5 bases). Germline V gene lookup returns CDR1 SGHAT and CDR2 FQDESV (reference sequence). This CDR3 contains 14 residues. V was pared by 0 bases and J by 5 bases, with 11 bases between. CDR3 bases: TGTGCCAGCAGCTTAGCGGGAGTCAACCACGAGCAGTACTTC. This encodes CASSLAGVNHEQYF.

Many counts were recorded for this clonotype. The chain couples TRBV2 to TRBJ2-5, with D maybe TRBD2 (6 bases). Looked up from germline, CDR1 is SNHLY and CDR2 is FYNNEI. The V and J ends lost 5 bases and 2 bases respectively, with 9 bases between them. The CDR3 contains 13 residues. In nucleotides, the CDR3 is TGTGCCAGCAGTCCGGGGGAGCAAGAGACCCAGTACTTC. This sequence encodes CASSPGEQETQYF.

The chain employs TRBV10-2 and TRBJ2-7; the D gene is possibly TRBD2 (6 bases). Judging by the DNA end, TRBJ2-1 fits better; the J call may be wrong. Germline assignment: CDR1 WSHSY and CDR2 SAAADI. There are 15 residues in the CDR3. The CDR3 region is CASSELMGGPYEQFF. The CDR3 region has the DNA TGCGCCAGCAGTGAGTTGATGGGGGGACCCTACGAGCAGTTCTTC.

The J gene is TRBJ1-2, the V gene TRBV15; 7 bases are a match to TRBD1. CDR3 length: 13 residues. Germline V gene lookup returns CDR1 LNHNV and CDR2 YYDKDF (reference sequence). Trimming at V came to 4 bases and at J to 5 bases, leaving 4 bases not matched to a gene. The CDR3 DNA is TGTGCCACCAGCATGGGACAGAGATATGGCTACACCTTC. Protein: CATSMGQRYGYTF.

This clonotype was seen only a few times. The chain couples TRBV10-3 to TRBJ1-1, with D possibly matching TRBD1 (6 bases). V was cut by 4 bases and J by 5 bases, with 14 bases left in between. From germline, CDR1 is ENHRY and CDR2 SYGVKD. This CDR3 is 14 amino acids long. The CDR3 reads CAISGGGGRTEAFF. As DNA, the CDR3 is TGTGCCATCAGTGGGGGGGGGGGGCGAACTGAAGCTTTCTTT.

This clonotype has a count of ten or more. The V gene is TRBV15, the J gene TRBJ1-1; perhaps TRBD1 as D (6 bases). CDR3 length: 17 residues. With 0 bases removed from V and 1 base from J, the gap between germline ends came to 15 bases. From germline, CDR1 is LNHNV and CDR2 YYDKDF (reference sequence). The CDR3 is CATSRDFGGPRNTEAFF. The CDR3 region has the DNA TGTGCCACCAGCAGAGATTTTGGGGGGCCACGGAACACTGAAGCTTTCTTT.

This clonotype was counted a single time. The CDR3 loop reads CSSYTGQGLGEQYF. The CDR3 region has the DNA TGCAGCAGCTACACGGGACAGGGCTTGGGGGAGCAGTACTTC. This chain joins TRBV29-1 and TRBJ2-7; 9 bases map to TRBD1. V dropped 8 bases and J dropped 7; count of bases not matched to a gene: 15. The CDR3 extends over 14 amino acids. The germline gives CDR1 SQVTM, CDR2 ANQGSEA.

This clonotype was recorded many times. V gene TRBV19 combines with J gene TRBJ1-1; D remains ambiguous. Germline V gene data show CDR1 as LNHDA and CDR2 as SQIVND (reference sequence). The germline V and J ends were trimmed by 3 bases and 4 bases, with 12 bases remaining between them. The CDR3 runs 14 residues. As DNA, the CDR3 is TGTGCCAGTAGTATGCGCGGGGTTCGCACTGAAGCTTTCTTT. Translating it yields CASSMRGVRTEAFF.

Regarding this clonotype: A much larger clone sits a single nucleotide away, making a read error possible. V and J are TRBV19 and TRBJ2-7; perhaps D is TRBD1 or TRBD2 (5 bases each). This CDR3 is 13 amino acids long. The germline V gene encodes CDR1 LNHDA and CDR2 SQIVND (reference sequence). DNA for the CDR3: TGTGCCAGTTCCCGCATCGGGACCTACGGGCAGTACTTC. Translating gives CASSRIGTYGQYF.

This rearrangement joins TRBV4-3 to TRBJ1-5; D might be TRBD1 (6 bases). This CDR3 has 16 amino acids. Germline CDR1 is LGHNA and CDR2 is YSLEER. Trimming removed 2 bases from V and 1 base from J, with 12 bases in between. Here the CDR3 reads CASSQSVGQSNQPQHF. DNA for the CDR3: TGCGCCAGCAGCCAATCTGTTGGACAGAGCAATCAGCCCCAGCATTTT.

Ten or more counts support this clonotype. The V and J genes are TRBV29-1 and TRBJ2-7; the D gene is possibly TRBD2 (5 bases). Trimming removed 3 bases from V and 5 bases from J, with 8 bases in between. CDR3 size: 11 residues. Germline V gives CDR1 SQVTM, CDR2 ANQGSEA. In nucleotides, the CDR3 is TGCAGCGTTGACGGAGGAAACGAGCAGTACTTC. Translation gives CSVDGGNEQYF.

The genes are TRBV7-2 and TRBJ1-1; tentative D call: TRBD1 (6 bases). Germline CDR1 SGHTA, CDR2 FQGNSA. V gave up 11 bases and J gave up 0 bases, with 19 bases separating them. The CDR3 has 15 residues. The CDR3 DNA reads as TGTGCCTGGAGTAAGAGGGGGTGGATGAACACTGAAGCTTTCTTT. It is translated as CAWSKRGWMNTEAFF.

J is TRBJ2-7 and V is TRBV27; D unclear. The CDR3 runs 13 residues. The V gene's germline CDR1 is MNHEY and CDR2 SMNVEV (reference sequence). V lost 5 bases to trimming and J lost 5 bases, with 13 bases between them. The CDR3 DNA reads TGTGCCAGCAGTCCCCAACGGACGGACGAGCAGTACTTC. Residues: CASSPQRTDEQYF.

This clonotype was observed a handful of times. The rearrangement uses TRBV6-2 or TRBV6-3 and TRBJ1-2; unclear D gene. Looked up from germline, CDR1 is MNHEY and CDR2 is SVGEGT. V lost 7 bases to trimming and J lost 4 bases, with 16 bases between them. The CDR3 is 14 residues long. The CDR3 is CASTSVALPYGYTF. Written as DNA, the CDR3 is TGTGCCAGCACCTCCGTTGCCCTACCCTATGGCTACACCTTC.

As to this clonotype: With a much larger clone just one base away, this may be a read error. The chain has TRBV29-1 and TRBJ2-7, with a tentative D call TRBD1 (5 bases). This CDR3 spans 15 amino acids. The V end lost 6 bases, the J end lost 6 bases, and 24 bases lay between the germline ends. From germline, CDR1 is SQVTM and CDR2 ANQGSEA. CDR3 coding DNA: TGCAGCGTCGGGCGCCCTAGGGTTGGGGCCTTCGAGCAGTACTTC. Amino acids: CSVGRPRVGAFEQYF.